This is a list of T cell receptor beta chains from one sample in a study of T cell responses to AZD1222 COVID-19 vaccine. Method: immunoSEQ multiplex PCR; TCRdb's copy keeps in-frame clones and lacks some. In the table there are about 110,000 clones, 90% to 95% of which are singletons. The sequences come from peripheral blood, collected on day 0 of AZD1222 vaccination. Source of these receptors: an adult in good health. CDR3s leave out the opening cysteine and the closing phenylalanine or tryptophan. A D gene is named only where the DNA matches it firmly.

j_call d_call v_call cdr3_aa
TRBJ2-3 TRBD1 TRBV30 AWSRGQGGSDTQY
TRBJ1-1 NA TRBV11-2 ASSLGGDTEAF
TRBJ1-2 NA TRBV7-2 ASSLDNGLRHGYT
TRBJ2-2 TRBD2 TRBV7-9 ASSSTSGNTGELF
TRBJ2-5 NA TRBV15 ATSRDSGVGETQY
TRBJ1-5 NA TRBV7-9 ASRASGNQPQH
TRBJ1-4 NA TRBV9 ASSPWKGENEKLF
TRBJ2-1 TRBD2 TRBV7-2 ASSFSSGRYNEQF
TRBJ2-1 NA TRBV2 ASHSPHSGWYNEQF
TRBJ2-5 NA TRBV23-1 ASSRWLAVGETQY
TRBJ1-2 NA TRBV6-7 ASSFRVADNYGYT
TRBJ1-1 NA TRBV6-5 ASNSRNGDTEAF
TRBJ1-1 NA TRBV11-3 ASSSGQPGNTEAF
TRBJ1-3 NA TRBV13 ASSLGGSGNTIY
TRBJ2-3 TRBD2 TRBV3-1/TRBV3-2 ASSSRTSGTDTQY
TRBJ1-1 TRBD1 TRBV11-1 ASSVDRGRGTEAF
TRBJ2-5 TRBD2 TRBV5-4 ASRRGVQETQY
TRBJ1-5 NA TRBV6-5 ASSIGGHGDQPQH
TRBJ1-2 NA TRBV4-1 ASSQGQYANYGYT
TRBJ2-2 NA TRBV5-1 ASSLGAAANTGELF
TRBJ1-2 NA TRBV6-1 ASSEWADFSYGYT
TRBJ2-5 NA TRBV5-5 ASSLVGGLGETQY